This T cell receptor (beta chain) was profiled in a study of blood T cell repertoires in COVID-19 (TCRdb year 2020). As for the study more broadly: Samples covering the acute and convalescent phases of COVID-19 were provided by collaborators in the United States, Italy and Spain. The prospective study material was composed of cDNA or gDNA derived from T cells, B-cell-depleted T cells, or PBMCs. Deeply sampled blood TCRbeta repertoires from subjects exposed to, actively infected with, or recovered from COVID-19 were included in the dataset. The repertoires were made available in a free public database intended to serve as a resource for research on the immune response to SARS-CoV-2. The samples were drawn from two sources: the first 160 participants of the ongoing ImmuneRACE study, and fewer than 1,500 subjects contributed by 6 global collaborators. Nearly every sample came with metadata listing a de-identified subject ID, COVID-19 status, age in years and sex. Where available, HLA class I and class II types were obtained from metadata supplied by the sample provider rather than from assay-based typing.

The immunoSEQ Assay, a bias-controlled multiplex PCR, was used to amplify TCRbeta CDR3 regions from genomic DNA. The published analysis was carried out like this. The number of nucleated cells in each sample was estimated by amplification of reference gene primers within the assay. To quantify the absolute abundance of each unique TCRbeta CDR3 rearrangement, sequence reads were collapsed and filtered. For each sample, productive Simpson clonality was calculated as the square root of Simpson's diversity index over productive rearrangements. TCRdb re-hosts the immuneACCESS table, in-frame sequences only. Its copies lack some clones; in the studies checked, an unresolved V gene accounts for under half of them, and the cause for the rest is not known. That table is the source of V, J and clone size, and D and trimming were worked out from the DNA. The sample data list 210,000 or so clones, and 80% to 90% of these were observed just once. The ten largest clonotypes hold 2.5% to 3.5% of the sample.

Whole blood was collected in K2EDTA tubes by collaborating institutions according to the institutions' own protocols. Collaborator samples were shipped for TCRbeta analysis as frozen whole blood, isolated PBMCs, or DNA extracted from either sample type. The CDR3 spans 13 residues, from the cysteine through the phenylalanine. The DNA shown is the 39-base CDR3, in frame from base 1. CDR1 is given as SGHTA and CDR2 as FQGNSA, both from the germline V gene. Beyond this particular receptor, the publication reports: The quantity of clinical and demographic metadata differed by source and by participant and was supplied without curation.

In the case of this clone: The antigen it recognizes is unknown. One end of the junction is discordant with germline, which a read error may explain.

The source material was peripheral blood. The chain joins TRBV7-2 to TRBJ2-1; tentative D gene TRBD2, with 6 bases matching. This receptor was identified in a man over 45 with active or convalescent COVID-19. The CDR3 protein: CASSSERRGSPIF. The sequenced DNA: TGTGCCAGCAGCTCTGAGAGGAGGGGATCCCCGATCTTC.